This T cell receptor beta chain was captured in a study of cytomegalovirus exposure and HLA in healthy donors (dated by TCRdb to 2016 to 2017). For context, the study as a whole: An earlier analysis of approximately 590 of the donors reported about 250 Gb of sequence data and 117 million unique TCR beta sequences from around 200 million T cells. Roughly 300 gigabases of sequencing data and tens of millions of unique TCR sequences made up an early release that covered roughly 670 HLA-typed donors. Of the roughly 400 genotyped donors, about 84% fell in the genetic ancestry cluster associated with self-reported Caucasian donors. The study aimed to test whether cataloging public T cell receptors could reveal signatures of past pathogen exposure. Using immunosequencing, the study profiled T cell repertoires from around 670 subjects and related those repertoires to cytomegalovirus serostatus. Besides the first cohort of approximately 670 subjects, a separate validation cohort made up of around 120 different subjects was used. To predict cytomegalovirus infection status, the study combined high-throughput TCR immunosequencing, statistical association of individual TCRs with disease status, and machine learning. To study patterns of TCR occurrence, a later analysis re-analyzed previously published TCR beta repertoires from 666 donors and added high-resolution HLA genotyping. In the later analysis, no new phenotypic data were used to find candidate immune exposures; instead, reliance was placed on TCR beta sequences and their occurrence across donors. To decide whether each TCR beta V gene segment behaved as functional or pseudogenic, an earlier analysis of some 540 of the donors relied on high-throughput TCR beta sequencing. Alongside the repertoire data, information on donor age, sex, ethnicity and CMV serostatus was compiled. A later genetic analysis used genome-wide SNP genotypes for about 65% of the roughly 670 donors, treating that subset as a discovery cohort. Every discovery cohort repertoire had been produced on one sequencing platform. HLA typing covered class I and class II loci at four-digit resolution. The number of typed donors differed by locus: roughly 629-630 for A, B, C, DRB1 and DQB1; 500 to 550 for DQA1; 600 to 610 for DPA1; and roughly 450 for DPB1. Because of strong linkage in the cohort, roughly five DR-DQ haplotypes were treated as single units for association and clustering. Across 398 genotyped donors of the cohort, an average of about 240,000 unique TCR beta nucleotide sequences per donor were sequenced, and 15% to 20% of those sequences were non-productive. Results and caveats for the whole study, not just this receptor: The 87-base-pair reads could not distinguish some IMGT-functional V segments, including TRBV6-2 and TRBV6-3, so those segments were excluded. In a later analysis, most CMV-associated TCR beta chains were found to appear HLA-restricted, with HLA associations seemingly driven largely by CMV exposure. A later analysis found that HLA-associated TCR beta chains were more clonally expanded and had lower generation probabilities than equally common non-associated chains. According to a later analysis, TCR association rates differed among HLA loci, with DRB1 alleles showing the most associated TCRs and HLA-C alleles showing the fewest. HLA typing was unavailable for some donors at each locus, so association tests used only the typed subset. Only TCR beta chains were sequenced in this cohort, and the absence of alpha or paired-chain data limited detectable features. A further reported finding was that TCR beta sequences accurately predicted the HLA-A and HLA-B alleles for most subjects in the first cohort. A later genetic analysis associated a missense DCLRE1C variant with V-gene and J-gene trimming of TCR beta chains, and an independent cohort replicated the association. A total of about 180 TCR beta chains were listed by the study as associated with cytomegalovirus. A group of highly shared sequence variants was considered likely to be a technical artifact of the sequencing pipeline. Presence/absence analyses assumed roughly uniform sequencing depth across donors, an assumption that may not hold. Correlated functional status among segregating V segments might be attributable to linkage disequilibrium, but an unknown experimental factor could not be ruled out. A few of the identified cytomegalovirus-associated TCR beta chains were confirmed in vitro to be specific for cytomegalovirus antigens. In an earlier analysis of some 540 of the donors, most TCR beta V segments appeared in productive rearrangements about 87% or about 30% of the time, broadly matching IMGT annotations. Strong co-occurrence of HLA alleles, especially DR and DQ, made assigning TCR associations to individual alleles difficult. Across donors, most TCR sequences were observed very rarely, whereas some public TCRs were present in many individuals. Immune exposure information for the cohort was limited to CMV serostatus. In both the original and validation cohorts, the classifier was reported to diagnose cytomegalovirus status with high specificity and sensitivity. In a later genetic analysis, fewer N-insertions in productive TCRs were reported among donors in an Asian-associated ancestry cluster than the roughly 710-donor mean. In a later analysis, several top co-occurrence clusters were reported to appear linked to parvovirus B19, influenza, CMV and Epstein-Barr virus. Because counts were too low, roughly 17 rarely observed V segments, including chromosome 9 orphons, were left out of the earlier analysis of about 620 of the donors. At a false discovery rate of 0.05, a later analysis linked roughly 17,000 TCR beta sequences to specific HLA alleles. The authors suggested that the approach could potentially be extended to other disease states and immunological phenotypes.

Trimming at the junction amounts to 2 bases on V and 6 bases on J, and the germline ends lie 16 bases apart. The CDR3 measures 15 amino acids from cysteine to phenylalanine. Only the CDR3 part of the read is kept: 45 bases, read in frame from the first base. According to the germline V gene (reference sequence), CDR1 reads SEHNR and CDR2 reads FQNEAQ. The cohort comprised around 690 healthy bone marrow donors. All cohort members were sampled while nominally healthy, although unrecorded immune exposures were likely present. The donor tested CMV seropositive, placing the donor among the 250 to 350 seropositive members of the cohort. Every donor gave a peripheral blood sample, and the peripheral blood mononuclear cells from that sample were used for TCR beta sequencing. Genomic DNA was extracted from the blood cell samples with the Qiagen DNeasy Blood Extraction Kit. Libraries were built with the immunoSEQ multiplex PCR assay. A mixture of 60 forward primers for TCR Vbeta segments and 13 reverse primers for TCR Jbeta segments was used in the multiplex PCR. The CDR3 region of rearranged TCR beta genes was amplified from genomic DNA by a multiplex PCR assay. On the Illumina HiSeq System, the amplified TCR beta libraries were sequenced as 87-base-pair reads. In the paper's pipeline: Across the 670 or so repertoires, a later analysis counted around 80 million unique TCR beta chains, roughly 11 million of which were shared by at least two donors. To remove PCR and sequencing errors, raw reads were error-corrected and collapsed into unique sequences using a nearest-neighbor algorithm that merged closely related sequences. To assign V, D and J gene segments, CDR3 sequences were aligned to IMGT reference sequences. For a sequence to be retained, a match of at least six nucleotides to both a V gene segment and a J gene segment was required. A rearrangement was called productive if the CDR3 had no stop codons and remained in frame with V and J, and every other rearrangement was called non-productive. CDR3 was defined by IMGT convention, running from the second conserved V-encoded cysteine to the conserved J-encoded phenylalanine. The earlier analysis of a few hundred of the donors excluded any sequence lacking an unambiguous match to a single V gene segment. In an earlier analysis of approximately 590 of the donors, V segments were called functional above 56.7% productive rearrangements and were called segregating when the between-donor standard deviation exceeded 5%. A statistical classification framework was built to diagnose cytomegalovirus status from the catalog of TCR beta chain sequences. In a later analysis, V and J genes were assigned by comparing TCR nucleotide sequences against IMGT/GENE-DB human TR gene sequences. Using the TCRdist pipeline, a later analysis assigned CDR3 sequences along with most-parsimonious VDJ recombination scenarios. In a later analysis, every TCR beta chain was defined by the combination of its CDR3 amino acid sequence and its V-gene family, and reads without a unique V-gene family were dropped. A later analysis removed over 500 highly shared, low-generation-probability nucleotide sequences to deal with suspected cross-contamination and a sequencing artifact. For each public chain, a later analysis derived a clonal expansion index from normalized ranks of inferred template counts within each repertoire. In a later analysis, generation probabilities were computed using a VDJ recombination model fitted to out-of-frame rearrangements, and the results were checked against IGoR. In a later analysis, hypergeometric tests were used to score TCR-TCR, TCR-HLA and TCR-CMV co-occurrence, with a repertoire-size bias correction applied to TCR pairs. A later analysis estimated false discovery rates by permuting HLA or CMV assignments 20 times. In a later analysis, co-occurring TCRs were grouped using DBSCAN, and TCRdist sequence similarity was added for clustering within HLA-allele-positive subsets. Repertoires with fewer than 30,000 or more than 120,000 public chains were left out of co-occurrence clustering, as were five repertoires with anomalous nucleotide sharing. TCRdb provides this immuneACCESS table in a form limited to in-frame rearrangements. Some clones are lacking; in checked studies, under half of them reflect an unresolved V gene, and why the rest are absent is not known. Clonal size and the V and J genes are those of that table, whereas D and trimming came from the DNA. The sample profile shows 180,000 or so clones; 81% of them were found once. In total, the top ten clones hold around 4.7% of the sample.

Comments on this clone: No cognate antigen has been identified for it. Per-base qualities were not stored, and no clone one base away is much larger.

The sample consisted of PBMCs. The chain is encoded by TRBV7-9 joined to TRBJ1-2; TRBD1 might be the D gene, on 6 matching bases. This clonotype was obtained from a woman aged 18-29 years in good health and CMV-seropositive. The CDR3 in this case is CASSLFAQGMDGYTF. The DNA sequence is given as TGTGCCAGCAGCTTATTCGCCCAGGGGATGGATGGCTACACCTTC.